What follows are 10 T cell receptor beta chains derived from one specimen sequenced in a study of blood T cells in healthy people across ages (dated by TCRdb to between 2014 and 2016). The library relied on 5' RACE. The sequencer was an Illumina HiSeq 2500. The second PCR ran for about 6 to 11 cycles and used a J-beta primer mix along with a sample-barcoded 5' primer. Using fastp trimming at Q25 and MiXCR clonotype assembly, TCRdb reanalyzed the public sequencing data and kept in-frame beta chains. CDR3 protein duplicates are merged, each entry listing the most common genes and DNA. The sample data list more than 1,400,000 distinct CDR3 sequences, and 35% to 45% of these were observed just once. The ten biggest clones cover 7.9% of the sample. Sequenced material: blood. These receptors all come from a woman between 18 and 29 years old in good health.

The chain is built from TRBV20-1 and TRBJ2-7; D unclear. The V and J ends lost 3 bases and 7 bases respectively, with 10 bases between them. The CDR3 length is 11 residues. Germline CDR1 DFQATT, CDR2 SNEGSKA (reference sequence). As DNA, the CDR3 is TGCAGTGCTAGGCGAGTCGGTGAGCAGTACTTC. This sequence encodes CSARRVGEQYF.

The gene calls are TRBV20-1 and TRBJ2-7; 7 nucleotides match TRBD2. With 3 bases clipped from V and 0 bases from J, the junction kept 8 bases outside the gene matches. Germline V gives CDR1 DFQATT, CDR2 SNEGSKA (reference sequence). This CDR3 is built from 15 residues. In nucleotides, the CDR3 is TGCAGTGCTAGTCACCTAGCGGAGAGCTCCTACGAGCAGTACTTC. Translation: CSASHLAESSYEQYF.

This clonotype was seen a few times. The V call is TRBV28, the J call TRBJ1-2; D is possibly TRBD1 (6 bases). V was cut by 6 bases and J by 10 bases, with 21 bases left in between. CDR3 length: 14 residues. Germline CDR1 is MDHEN and CDR2 is SYDVKM. The CDR3 region is CASSRGAGRSSYTF. The DNA for the CDR3 is TGTGCCAGCAGCCGGGGGGCAGGTAGATCTTCCTACACCTTC.

J is TRBJ2-1 and V is TRBV20-1; no definite D call. The germline V gene encodes CDR1 DFQATT and CDR2 SNEGSKA (reference sequence). The CDR3 spans 14 residues. V was pared by 7 bases and J by 2 bases, with 15 bases between. CDR3 protein: CSGGRGGTYNEQFF. The CDR3 DNA reads TGCAGTGGTGGTCGTGGCGGTACCTACAATGAGCAGTTCTTC.

The chain joins TRBV7-6 to TRBJ1-5; 9 nucleotides align to TRBD1. This CDR3 contains 16 residues. CDR1 is SGHVS, CDR2 FNYEAQ, per germline. V gave up 1 base and J gave up 3 bases; unmatched junction bases: 4. This CDR3 reads CASSLGDRGDNQPQHF. Written as DNA, the CDR3 is TGTGCCAGCAGCTTAGGAGACAGGGGGGACAATCAGCCCCAGCATTTT.

This clonotype was recorded once. This chain joins TRBV12-3 or TRBV12-4 and TRBJ2-3; D may be TRBD2 (6 bases). Trimming removed 6 bases from V and 3 bases from J, with 13 bases in between. The CDR3 spans 14 residues. The CDR3 region has the DNA TGTGCCAGCAGGGCGGGGCTAAAAACAGATACGCAGTATTTT. It codes for CASRAGLKTDTQYF.

V and J are TRBV11-2 and TRBJ1-2, with a weak D call TRBD1 (5 bases). The germline CDR1 and CDR2 sequences are SGHAT and FQNNGV. The CDR3 covers 15 residues. The V end was cut by 1 base, the J end by 5 bases, with 14 bases between. CDR3 sequence reads: CASSLGGTPSYGYTF. The CDR3 DNA follows: TGTGCCAGCAGCTTAGGTGGGACGCCTTCGTATGGCTACACCTTC.

This chain joins TRBV7-9 and TRBJ1-2; D possibly corresponds to TRBD1 (6 bases). CDR1 is SEHNR, CDR2 FQNEAQ, per germline (reference sequence). Between the trimmed V and J ends, which lost 5 bases and 1 base, there was a span of 14 bases. The CDR3 spans 15 residues. The CDR3 nucleotides are TGTGCCAGCAGCCCGGGACAACTAGTTAACTATGGCTACACCTTC. Translated, it gives CASSPGQLVNYGYTF.

J is TRBJ1-5 and V is TRBV28, with D unclear. Trimming removed 4 bases from V and 0 bases from J, with 10 bases in between. CDR1 MDHEN and CDR2 SYDVKM come from the germline V gene. This CDR3 comprises 15 residues. The CDR3, as DNA: TGTGCCAGCAGTTCCCTGGTTTATAGCAATCAGCCCCAGCATTTT. It is translated as CASSSLVYSNQPQHF.

This clonotype has a handful of counts. CDR3: CSAPGLAGSEQFF. For the CDR3, the DNA is TGCAGTGCTCCGGGACTAGCGGGAAGTGAGCAGTTCTTC. J is TRBJ2-1 and V is TRBV20-1, with 13 bases lining up with TRBD2. J lost 9 bases, V lost 5 bases, and 4 bases had no gene match. The CDR3 is made up of 13 amino acids. Germline assignment: CDR1 DFQATT and CDR2 SNEGSKA (reference sequence).